This TCR beta chain was profiled in a study of cytomegalovirus exposure and HLA in healthy donors. Overall study results and limits: One cluster of highly shared sequence variants probably arose as a sequencing artifact.

Germline loops: CDR1 SGHRS, CDR2 YFSETQ. This CDR3 is built from 16 residues. V dropped 3 bases and J dropped 7; count of bases not matched to a gene: 10. The primer mix had 60 Vbeta and 13 Jbeta primers. TCRdb's table, derived via immunoSEQ multiplex PCR, lists solely in-frame clones and lacks some. The repertoire has about 130,000 clones, 65% to 75% of them found once; the top ten carry 3.5% to 4.5%. Comments on this clone: The antigen is undetermined.

The chain couples TRBV5-1 to TRBJ2-7; TRBD2 matches at 13 bases. This sequence originates from a man aged 35-49 years in good health and CMV-seropositive. Sequencing was done on a sample of PBMCs. This CDR3 reads CASSYFGLAGDGEQYF. CDR3 nucleotide sequence: TGCGCCAGCAGCTACTTCGGACTAGCGGGAGACGGTGAGCAGTACTTC. The variable domain in full, with the rest retrieved from reference TRBV5-1 and TRBJ2-7, is KAGVTQTPRYLIKTRGQQVTLSCSPISGHRSVSWYQQTPGQGLQFLFEYFSETQRNKGNFPGRFSGRQFSNSRSEMNVSTLELGDSALYLCASSYFGLAGDGEQYFGPGTRLTVT.